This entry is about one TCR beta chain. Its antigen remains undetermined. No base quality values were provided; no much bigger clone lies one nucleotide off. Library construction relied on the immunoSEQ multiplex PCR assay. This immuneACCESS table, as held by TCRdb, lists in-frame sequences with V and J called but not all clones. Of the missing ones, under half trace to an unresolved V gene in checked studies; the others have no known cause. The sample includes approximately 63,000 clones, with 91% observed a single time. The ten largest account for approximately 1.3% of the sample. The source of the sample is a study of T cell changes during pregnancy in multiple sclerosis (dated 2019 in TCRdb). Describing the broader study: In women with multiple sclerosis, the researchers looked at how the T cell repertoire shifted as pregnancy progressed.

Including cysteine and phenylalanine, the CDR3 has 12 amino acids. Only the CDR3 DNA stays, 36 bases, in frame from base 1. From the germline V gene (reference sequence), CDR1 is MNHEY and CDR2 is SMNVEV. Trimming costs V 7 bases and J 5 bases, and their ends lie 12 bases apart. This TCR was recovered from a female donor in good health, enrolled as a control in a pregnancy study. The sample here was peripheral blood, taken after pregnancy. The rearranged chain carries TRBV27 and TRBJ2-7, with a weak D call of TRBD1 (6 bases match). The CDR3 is CASTGTQNEQYF. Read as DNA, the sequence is TGTGCCAGCACCGGGACACAGAACGAGCAGTACTTC.